This T cell receptor beta chain was profiled in a study of shared clonotypes between healthy human individuals (dated by TCRdb to 2020 to 2022). Concerning the study at large: Three men and a couple of women, aged 18 to 49 years, made up the cohort. For each donor, three plates each were used for CD4 naive and CD4 memory, two plates were used for CD8 naive, and one plate was used for CD8 memory. Blood TCR repertoires of 5 or 6 healthy adults were deeply sequenced to estimate repertoire size and the extent of clonotype sharing between individuals. To increase sequencing depth and limit assay-specific biases, different laboratories used diverse techniques to prepare libraries and sequence TCR repertoires. Per donor, leukapheresis produced somewhere between about 0.85 and 9.5 billion PBMCs. The investigation overall reported the following: Sampling was restricted to blood, and TCR repertoires in tissue are likely to differ from TCR repertoires in blood. Incomplete sequencing was indicated by rarefaction of sorted-subset datasets, despite the large sequencing depth. Compared with non-shared clonotypes, the clonotypes found in all four sorted-subset donors had higher generation probabilities. Based on pairwise subsampling, the degree of clonotype sharing among donors was expected to be affected by sequencing depth. Naive subsets generally had larger estimated clonotype richness than memory subsets. Sharing across a few donors was observed for 4.5% to 6.5% of naive CD4, 3.5% of naive CD8, about 2.3% of memory CD4, and about 0.38% of memory CD8 clonotypes. The genetic and exposure-history diversity represented was limited by the small number of donors.

Comments on this clone: Its target antigen remains unknown. Base qualities are not at hand, and no much larger clone is one base apart.

CDR1 and CDR2 were assigned from the germline V gene as SGHTS and YDEGEE. V is clipped by 3 bases and J by 1 base, and the sequence between their germline boundaries is 20 bases long. The CDR3, from cysteine to phenylalanine, totals 17 residues. Only the CDR3 region is kept as DNA, spanning 51 bases read in frame from base 1. Donors were healthy HIV-negative adults with no recently reported acute infections or vaccinations. Every donor was a Caucasian adult living in Nashville, Tennessee, USA. CD4+ T cells were enriched through magnetic negative selection, after which naive cells were positively selected on CD45RA and the remaining negative fraction served as the memory subset. Blood was collected by leukapheresis, and PBMCs were isolated by Ficoll-Histopaque density gradient centrifugation and then cryopreserved in liquid nitrogen vapor phase. Purity and quantity of every magnetically sorted T cell population were checked by analytical flow cytometry. Each sorted fraction had its genomic DNA isolated and then quantified by UV absorbance on a Nanodrop 2000c.

TCR CDR3 regions were amplified from genomic DNA by multiplex PCR using the deep immunoSEQ assay. For each cell subset, the extracted genomic DNA was distributed evenly across all wells of several immunoSEQ 96-well plates, and each plate served as one replicate. Each replicate PCR for sorted subsets received about 200 ng genomic DNA, equal to 30,000 or so T cell genomes. The purified libraries were quantified using a Qubit 3.0 fluorometer, sized with a Bioanalyzer 2100, and then quantified again using the KAPA Library Quantification kit. A separate single-read 150-cycle Illumina NextSeq 550 flow cell was used to sequence each immunoSEQ 96-well plate. The study's own analysis went as follows. Because the immunoSEQ output included only junctional sequences and no quality scores, the filtering could not be the same as the filtering used for full-length reads. Sequences were annotated with PyIR, a Python wrapper for IgBLAST v1.9, and V/J genes and CDR3 were assigned using IMGT germline references. Reads with weak V/J assignments (E-value above 1e-6), missing CDR3, stop codons, out-of-frame junctions, or ambiguous translated residues were removed. V3J clonotypes were defined as sequences sharing an identical inferred V gene, J gene, and CDR3 amino acid sequence. The percentage overlap between two repertoires was calculated by dividing the number of shared unique clonotypes by the size of the smaller repertoire. Three approaches were used to assess repertoire richness: RTK rarefaction, the Chao1 estimator, and Recon v2.1 estimates of unobserved clonotypes. Generation probabilities were computed with OLGA for all TCRbeta clonotypes obtained by the gDNA method from several donors. TCRdb carries this immuneACCESS record with in-frame sequences only. Its versions omit some clonotypes, under half of them owing to an unresolved V gene in the studies checked, with the rest unexplained. V and J calls and clone size are those listed in that table; D and trimming were worked out from the DNA. This sample holds 2 million to 2.5 million clones; approximately 95% were observed only once. The ten top clones hold under 0.45% of the sample.

The receptor was isolated from a young man in good health. Some clones in this sample may be carry-over from other donors' samples. The source material was naive CD4+ T cells from PBMCs. Sample cell subset or site, as interpreted from the label and publication: CD45RA+ positively selected. The chain is assembled from TRBV5-8 and TRBJ2-7; TRBD1 might be the D gene, on 6 matching bases. The CDR3 here reads CASSSGRGEKISYEQYF. The DNA reads TGTGCCAGCAGCTCGGGCAGGGGCGAAAAAATTTCCTACGAGCAGTACTTC.